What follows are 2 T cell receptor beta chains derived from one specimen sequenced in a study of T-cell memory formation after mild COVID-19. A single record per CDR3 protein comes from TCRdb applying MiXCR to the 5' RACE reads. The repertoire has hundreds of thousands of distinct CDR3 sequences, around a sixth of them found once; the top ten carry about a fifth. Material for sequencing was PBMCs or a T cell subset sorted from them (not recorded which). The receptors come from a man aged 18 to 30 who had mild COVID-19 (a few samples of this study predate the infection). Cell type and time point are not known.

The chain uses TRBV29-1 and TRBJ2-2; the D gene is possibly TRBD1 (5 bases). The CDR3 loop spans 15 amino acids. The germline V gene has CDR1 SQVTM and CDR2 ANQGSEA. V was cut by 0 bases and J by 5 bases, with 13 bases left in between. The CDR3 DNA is TGCAGCGTTGAAGATAGGGGTGATAGGACCGGGGAGCTGTTTTTT. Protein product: CSVEDRGDRTGELFF.

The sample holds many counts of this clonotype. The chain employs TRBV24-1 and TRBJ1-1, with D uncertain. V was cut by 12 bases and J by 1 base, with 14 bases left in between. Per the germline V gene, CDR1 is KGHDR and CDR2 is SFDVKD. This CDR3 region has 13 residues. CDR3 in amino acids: CAPLRQENTEAFF. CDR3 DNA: TGTGCCCCTCTCCGGCAGGAGAACACTGAAGCTTTCTTT.